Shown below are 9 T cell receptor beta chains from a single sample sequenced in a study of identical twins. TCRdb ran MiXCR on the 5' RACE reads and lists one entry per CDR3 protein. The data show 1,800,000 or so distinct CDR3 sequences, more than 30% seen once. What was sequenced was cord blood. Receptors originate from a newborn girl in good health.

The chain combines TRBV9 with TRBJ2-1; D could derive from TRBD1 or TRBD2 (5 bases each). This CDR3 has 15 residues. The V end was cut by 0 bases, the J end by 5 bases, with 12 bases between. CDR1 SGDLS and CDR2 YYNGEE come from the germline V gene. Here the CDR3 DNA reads TGTGCCAGCAGCGTAGTTGGGGGAGCCAACAATGAGCAGTTCTTC. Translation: CASSVVGGANNEQFF.

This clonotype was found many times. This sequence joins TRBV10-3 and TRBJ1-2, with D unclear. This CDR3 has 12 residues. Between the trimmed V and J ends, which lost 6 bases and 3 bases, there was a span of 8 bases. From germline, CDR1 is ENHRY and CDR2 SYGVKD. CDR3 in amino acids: CAIRDGYYGYTF. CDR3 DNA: TGTGCCATCAGGGACGGATACTATGGCTACACCTTC.

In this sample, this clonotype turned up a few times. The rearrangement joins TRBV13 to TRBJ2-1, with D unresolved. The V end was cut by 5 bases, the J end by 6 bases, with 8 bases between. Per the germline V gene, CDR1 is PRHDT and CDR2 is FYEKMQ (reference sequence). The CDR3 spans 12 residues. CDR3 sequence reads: CASSRWGNEQFF. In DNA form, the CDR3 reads TGTGCCAGCAGCCGCTGGGGCAATGAGCAGTTCTTC.

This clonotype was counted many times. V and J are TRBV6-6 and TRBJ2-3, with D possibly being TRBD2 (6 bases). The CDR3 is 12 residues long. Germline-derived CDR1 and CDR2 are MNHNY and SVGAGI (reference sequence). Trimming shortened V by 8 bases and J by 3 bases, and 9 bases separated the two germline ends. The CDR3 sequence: CASGGGTDTQYF. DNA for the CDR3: TGTGCCAGCGGGGGAGGAACAGATACGCAGTATTTT.

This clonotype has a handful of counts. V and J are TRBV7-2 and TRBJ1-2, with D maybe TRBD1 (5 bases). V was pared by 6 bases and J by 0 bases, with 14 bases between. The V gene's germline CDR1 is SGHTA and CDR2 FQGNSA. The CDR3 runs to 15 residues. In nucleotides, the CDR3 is TGTGCCAGCAGTTTGGGGCAGGCCGCTAACTATGGCTACACCTTC. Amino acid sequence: CASSLGQAANYGYTF.

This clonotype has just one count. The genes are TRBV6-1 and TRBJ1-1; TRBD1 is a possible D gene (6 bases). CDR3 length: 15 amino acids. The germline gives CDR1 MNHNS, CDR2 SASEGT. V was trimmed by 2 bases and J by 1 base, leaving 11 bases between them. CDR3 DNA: TGTGCCAGCAGTGAATTCAGGACAGCGAACACTGAAGCTTTCTTT. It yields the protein CASSEFRTANTEAFF.

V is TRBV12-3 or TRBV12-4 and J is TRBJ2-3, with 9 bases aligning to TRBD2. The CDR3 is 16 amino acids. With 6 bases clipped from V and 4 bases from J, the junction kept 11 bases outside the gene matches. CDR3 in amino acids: CASSLSGGLFADTQYF. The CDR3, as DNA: TGTGCCAGCAGCCTTAGCGGGGGCCTCTTCGCAGATACGCAGTATTTT.

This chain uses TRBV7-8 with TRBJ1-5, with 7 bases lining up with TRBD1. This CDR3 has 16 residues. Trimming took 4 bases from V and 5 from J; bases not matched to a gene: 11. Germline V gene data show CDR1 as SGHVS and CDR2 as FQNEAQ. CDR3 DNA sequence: TGTGCCAGCAGCTCTAGCCGGGACAGTATTTATCAGCCCCAGCATTTT. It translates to CASSSSRDSIYQPQHF.

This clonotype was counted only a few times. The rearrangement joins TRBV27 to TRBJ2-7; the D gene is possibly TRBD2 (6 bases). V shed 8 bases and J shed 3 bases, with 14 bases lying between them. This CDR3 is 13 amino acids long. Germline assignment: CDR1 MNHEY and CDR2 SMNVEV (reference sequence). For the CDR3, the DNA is TGTGCCAGCCGGGGCGGGGTTGGCTACGAGCAGTACTTC. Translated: CASRGGVGYEQYF.